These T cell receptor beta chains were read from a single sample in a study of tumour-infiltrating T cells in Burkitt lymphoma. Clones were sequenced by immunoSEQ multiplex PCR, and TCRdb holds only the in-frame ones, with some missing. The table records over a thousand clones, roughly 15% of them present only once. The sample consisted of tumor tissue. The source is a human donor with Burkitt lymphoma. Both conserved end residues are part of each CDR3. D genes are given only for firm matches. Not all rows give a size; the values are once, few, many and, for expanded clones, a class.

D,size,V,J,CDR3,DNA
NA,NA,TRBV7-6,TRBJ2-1,CASSLGAGMGNNEQFF,TGTGCCAGCAGCTTAGGTGCAGGGATGGGAAACAATGAGCAGTTCTTC
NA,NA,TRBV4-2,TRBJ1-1,CASSQDLFGGGTEAFF,TGTGCCAGCAGCCAAGATCTATTCGGGGGGGGCACTGAAGCTTTCTTT
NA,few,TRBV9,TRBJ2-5,CASSGRDRSVETQYF,TGTGCCAGCAGCGGGAGAGACAGAAGCGTAGAGACCCAGTACTTC
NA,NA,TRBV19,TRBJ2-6,CASSVRGSGANVLTF,TGTGCCAGTAGTGTAAGGGGATCTGGGGCCAACGTCCTGACTTTC
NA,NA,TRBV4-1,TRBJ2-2,CASSQDQRGTGELFF,TGCGCCAGCAGCCAAGATCAAAGGGGCACCGGGGAGCTGTTTTTT
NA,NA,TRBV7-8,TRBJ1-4,CASSRMRKDEKLFF,TGTGCCAGCAGCAGAATGCGGAAGGATGAAAAACTGTTTTTT
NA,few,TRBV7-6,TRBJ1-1,CASSLESGYTEAFF,TGTGCCAGCAGCTTAGAAAGTGGGTACACTGAAGCTTTCTTT
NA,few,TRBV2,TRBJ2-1,CASSPWTAFNEQFF,TGTGCCAGCAGCCCTTGGACAGCTTTCAATGAGCAGTTCTTC
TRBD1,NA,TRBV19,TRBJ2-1,CATLPGQGYNEQFF,TGTGCCACCTTACCGGGACAGGGCTACAATGAGCAGTTCTTC
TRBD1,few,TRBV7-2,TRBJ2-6,CASSLRPGGQDVLTF,TGTGCCAGCAGCTTAAGGCCAGGGGGACAGGACGTCCTGACTTTC
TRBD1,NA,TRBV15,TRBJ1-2,CATSRHRGPDGYTF,TGTGCCACCAGCAGACACAGGGGGCCGGATGGCTACACCTTC
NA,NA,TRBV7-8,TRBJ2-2,CASISPGAGLNTGELFF,TGTGCCAGCATCTCCCCTGGGGCGGGGTTGAACACCGGGGAGCTGTTTTTT
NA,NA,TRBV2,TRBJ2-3,CASTRNGVTEDTQYF,TGTGCCAGCACCCGGAACGGGGTAACTGAGGATACGCAGTATTTT
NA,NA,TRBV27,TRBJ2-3,CASSPTYSTQYF,TGTGCCAGCAGTCCAACTTATTCTACGCAGTATTTT
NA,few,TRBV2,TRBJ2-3,CASSPIRGGWRTDTQYF,TGTGCCAGCAGTCCAATAAGGGGGGGGTGGCGGACAGATACGCAGTATTTT
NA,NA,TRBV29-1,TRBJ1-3,CSVEDPLSGNTIYF,TGCAGCGTTGAAGATCCCCTCTCTGGAAACACCATATATTTT
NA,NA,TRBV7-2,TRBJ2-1,CASSLIGDEQFF,TGTGCCAGCAGCTTGATAGGAGATGAGCAGTTCTTC
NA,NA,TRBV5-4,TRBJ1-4,CASSLAGTEKLFF,TGTGCCAGCAGCTTGGCAGGGACTGAAAAACTGTTTTTT
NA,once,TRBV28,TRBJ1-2,CASRASSYGYTF,TGTGCCAGCAGGGCCAGCTCCTATGGCTACACCTTC
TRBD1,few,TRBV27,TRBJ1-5,CASSSSTGYQPQHF,TGTGCCAGCAGTTCATCGACAGGGTATCAGCCCCAGCATTTT
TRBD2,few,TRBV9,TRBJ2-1,CASSLRTSGTSYNEQFF,TGTGCCAGCAGCCTCCGGACTAGCGGGACCTCCTACAATGAGCAGTTCTTC
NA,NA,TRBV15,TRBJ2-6,CATSSDGVLTF,TGTGCCACCAGCAGCGACGGCGTCCTGACTTTC
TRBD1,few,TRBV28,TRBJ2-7,CASSDYRGTYEQYF,TGTGCCAGCAGTGACTACAGGGGGACCTACGAGCAGTACTTC
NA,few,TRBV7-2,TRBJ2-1,CASSQNYNEQFF,TGTGCCAGCAGCCAAAACTACAATGAGCAGTTCTTC
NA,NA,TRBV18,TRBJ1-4,CASSPSQMKEEKLFF,TGTGCCAGCTCACCAAGTCAGATGAAGGAAGAAAAACTGTTTTTT
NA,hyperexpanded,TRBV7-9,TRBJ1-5,CASSLLSQGPQHF,TGTGCCAGCAGCTTACTAAGTCAGGGACCCCAGCATTTT
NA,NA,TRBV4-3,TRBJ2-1,CASSPRWGANNEQFF,TGCGCCAGCAGCCCCCGGTGGGGGGCCAACAATGAGCAGTTCTTC
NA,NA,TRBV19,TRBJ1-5,CASRDNGGGQPQHF,TGTGCCAGTAGAGATAACGGGGGAGGTCAGCCCCAGCATTTT
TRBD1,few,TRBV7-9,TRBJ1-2,CASSLTGADNYGYTF,TGTGCCAGCAGCTTAACAGGGGCCGATAACTATGGCTACACCTTC
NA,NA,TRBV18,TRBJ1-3,CASSSRTAGGPGNTIYF,TGTGCCAGCTCATCGCGGACAGCCGGAGGTCCTGGAAACACCATATATTTT
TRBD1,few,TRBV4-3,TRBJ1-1,CASSQDRGAYTEAFF,TGCGCCAGCAGCCAGGACAGGGGTGCGTACACTGAAGCTTTCTTT
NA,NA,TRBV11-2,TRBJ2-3,CASSALDTQYF,TGTGCCAGCAGCGCCCTGGATACGCAGTATTTT
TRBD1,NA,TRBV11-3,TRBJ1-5,CASSSDGQEDQPQHF,TGTGCCAGCAGCTCCGACGGACAGGAAGATCAGCCCCAGCATTTT
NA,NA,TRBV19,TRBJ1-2,CASSGGAEGYTF,TGTGCCAGTAGTGGCGGGGCGGAAGGCTACACCTTC
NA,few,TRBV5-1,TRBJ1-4,CASSSDGPNEKLFF,TGCGCCAGCAGCTCGGACGGGCCTAATGAAAAACTGTTTTTT
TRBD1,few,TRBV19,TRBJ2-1,CASRRRQGNPYNEQFF,TGTGCCAGTAGGAGACGACAGGGGAATCCCTACAATGAGCAGTTCTTC
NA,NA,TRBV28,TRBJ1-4,CASSLGTARHEKLFF,TGTGCCAGCAGTTTAGGTACAGCCCGTCACGAAAAACTGTTTTTT
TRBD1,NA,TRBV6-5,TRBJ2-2,CASSYRDREGLFF,TGTGCCAGCAGTTACCGGGACAGGGAAGGGCTGTTTTTT
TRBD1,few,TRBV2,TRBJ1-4,CASGWGTGIEKLFF,TGTGCCAGCGGGTGGGGGACAGGGATAGAAAAACTGTTTTTT
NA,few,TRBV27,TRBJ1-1,CASIGSEAFF,TGTGCCAGCATAGGATCTGAAGCTTTCTTT
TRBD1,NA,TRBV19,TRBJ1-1,CASSIRDREAFF,TGTGCCAGTAGTATCCGGGACAGGGAAGCTTTCTTT
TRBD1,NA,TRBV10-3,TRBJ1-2,CAISEGQGALTNYGYTF,TGTGCCATCAGTGAGGGACAGGGGGCTTTGACTAACTATGGCTACACCTTC
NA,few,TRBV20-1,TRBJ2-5,CSAGTEETQYF,TGCAGTGCTGGAACGGAAGAGACCCAGTACTTC
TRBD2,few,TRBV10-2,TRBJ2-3,CASSELAGSTDTQYF,TGCGCCAGCAGTGAGTTAGCGGGGAGCACAGATACGCAGTATTTT
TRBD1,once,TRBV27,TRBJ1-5,CASSSGQGAGGQPQHF,TGTGCCAGCAGTTCTGGCCAGGGGGCAGGCGGCCAGCCCCAGCATTTT
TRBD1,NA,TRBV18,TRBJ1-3,CASSPYRGLHNSGNTIYF,TGTGCCAGCTCACCATACAGGGGGCTTCACAACTCTGGAAACACCATATATTTT
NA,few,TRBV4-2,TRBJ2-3,CASSPQGREQYF,TGTGCCAGCAGCCCCCAGGGCCGAGAGCAGTATTTT
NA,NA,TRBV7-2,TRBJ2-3,CASSAGLTTDTQYF,TGTGCCAGCAGCGCAGGACTAACCACAGATACGCAGTATTTT
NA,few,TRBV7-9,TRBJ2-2,CASSPRRDPSRAGELFF,TGTGCCAGCAGCCCCCGGCGTGATCCGTCTAGAGCCGGGGAGCTGTTTTTT
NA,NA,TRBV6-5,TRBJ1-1,CASNLGEKAFF,TGTGCCAGCAACCTGGGGGAAAAAGCTTTCTTT